This T cell receptor (beta chain) was identified during a study of brain T cells in children with intractable seizures. The study, taken as a whole, reports: Known viral epitope-specific CDR3s closely matched each case's top public brain CDR3. Only CDR3 sequence similarity suggested viral specificity, without known HCMV serostatus.

Assay used: immunoSEQ multiplex PCR; TCRdb lists only in-frame clones, some missing. The repertoire holds approximately 9,000 clones, with 69% as singletons. About this clone itself: The antigen is unknown.

The germline V and J ends were trimmed by 2 bases and 0 bases, with 8 bases remaining between them. Germline values: CDR1 SGHDT, CDR2 YYEEEE. The CDR3 is 15 amino acids. Surgery cases with the highest brain T cell transcript signatures were chosen for sequencing. At least one anti-epileptic drug was given before surgery. The clonotype was recovered from a girl aged 2-9 years with tuberous sclerosis and intractable seizures. The starting material was resected brain tissue, obtained at surgery. The chain has TRBV5-6 and TRBJ2-2; weak D call: TRBD2 (6 bases). The DNA of the CDR3 is TGTGCCAGCAGCTTTGCGGGGACGAACACCGGGGAGCTGTTTTTT. It codes for CASSFAGTNTGELFF.